A single T cell receptor beta chain is shown here with its context. Which antigen it targets is not known. Nothing much larger sits one base from this clone, and base qualities are not available. The sample originates from a study of blood T cell repertoires in COVID-19 (TCRdb year 2020). Some background on the complete study: Samples from collaborators originated in the United States, Italy and Spain and spanned both the acute and convalescent phases of COVID-19. The prospective study material was composed of cDNA or gDNA derived from T cells, B-cell-depleted T cells, or PBMCs. Sample metadata almost always included a de-identified subject ID, COVID-19 status, age in years and sex. Subjects who had been exposed to COVID-19, were actively infected with it, or had recovered from it provided the deeply sampled blood TCRbeta repertoires that made up the dataset. The repertoires were released in a freely available public database intended as a resource for research on the immune response to SARS-CoV-2. The samples were drawn from the first 160 participants of the ongoing ImmuneRACE study and from over 950 subjects provided by 6 global collaborators. Where HLA class I and class II types were available, the types were taken from metadata supplied by the sample provider, not from assay-based typing.

The immunoSEQ Assay, a bias-controlled multiplex PCR, was used to amplify TCRbeta CDR3 regions from genomic DNA. The paper's data handling went like this. Nucleated cell counts per sample were estimated from amplification of reference gene primers within the assay. To quantify the absolute abundance of each unique TCRbeta CDR3 rearrangement, sequence reads were collapsed and filtered. For each sample, productive Simpson clonality was calculated as the square root of Simpson's diversity index over productive rearrangements. Sourced from immuneACCESS, this table was stored by TCRdb with only in-frame sequences that have V and J called. A share of the clones is absent; for the studies checked, an unresolved V gene accounts for under half, and the remainder has no known explanation. V, J and clone size derive from that table, while D and trimming were established from the DNA sequence. The sample yields 110,000 or so clones; 85% to 90% were counted once. The ten largest clones capture approximately 4.4% of the sample.

What the work shows at the level of the full study, not this receptor alone: The quantity of clinical and demographic metadata differed by source and by participant and was supplied without curation.

The collaborating institutions used their own protocols to collect whole blood in K2EDTA tubes. Collaborator samples were shipped for TCRbeta analysis as frozen whole blood, isolated PBMCs, or DNA extracted from either sample type. Cut back by 6 bases and 0 bases, the V and J ends lie 9 bases apart. The germline V gene specifies MNHEY as CDR1 and SVGEGT as CDR2. CDR3 length: 14 amino acids, cysteine to phenylalanine. The CDR3 DNA has 42 bases and is translated from base 1. The sequenced sample consisted of peripheral blood. The sequence derives from a woman aged 45-60 years with acute or convalescent COVID-19. Recombination joined TRBV6-2 or TRBV6-3 with TRBJ1-5; perhaps TRBD1 is the D gene, with 5 bases matching. The nucleotide sequence is TGTGCCAGCAGCCGACAGATTAGCAATCAGCCCCAGCATTTT. Its translation reads: CASSRQISNQPQHF.